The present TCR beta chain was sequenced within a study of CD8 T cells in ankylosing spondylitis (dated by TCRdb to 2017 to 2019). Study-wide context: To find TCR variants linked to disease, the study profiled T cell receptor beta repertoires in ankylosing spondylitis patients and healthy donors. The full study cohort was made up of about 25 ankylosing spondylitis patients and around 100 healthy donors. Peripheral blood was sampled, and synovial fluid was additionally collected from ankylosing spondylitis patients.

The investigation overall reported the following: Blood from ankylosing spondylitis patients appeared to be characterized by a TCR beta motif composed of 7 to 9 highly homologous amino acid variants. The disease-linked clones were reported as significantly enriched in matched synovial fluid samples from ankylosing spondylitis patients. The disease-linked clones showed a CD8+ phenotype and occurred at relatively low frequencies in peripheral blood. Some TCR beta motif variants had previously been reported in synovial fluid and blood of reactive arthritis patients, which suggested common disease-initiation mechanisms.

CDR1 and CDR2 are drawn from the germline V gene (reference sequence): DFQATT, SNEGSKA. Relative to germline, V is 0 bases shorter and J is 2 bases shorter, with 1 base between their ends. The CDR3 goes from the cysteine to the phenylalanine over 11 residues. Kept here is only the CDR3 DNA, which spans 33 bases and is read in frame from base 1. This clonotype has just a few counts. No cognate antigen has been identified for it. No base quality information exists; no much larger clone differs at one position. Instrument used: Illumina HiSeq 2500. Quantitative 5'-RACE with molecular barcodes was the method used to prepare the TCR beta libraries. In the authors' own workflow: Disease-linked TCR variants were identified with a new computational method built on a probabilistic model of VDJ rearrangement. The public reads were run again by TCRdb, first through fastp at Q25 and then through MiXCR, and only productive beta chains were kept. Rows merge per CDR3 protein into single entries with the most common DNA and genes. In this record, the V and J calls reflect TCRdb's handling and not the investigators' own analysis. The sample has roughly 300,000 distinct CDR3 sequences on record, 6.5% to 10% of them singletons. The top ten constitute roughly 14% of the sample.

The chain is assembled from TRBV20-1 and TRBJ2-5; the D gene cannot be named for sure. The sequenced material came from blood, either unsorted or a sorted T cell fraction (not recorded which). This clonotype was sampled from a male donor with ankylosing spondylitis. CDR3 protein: CSAREQETQYF. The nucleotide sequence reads TGCAGTGCTAGAGAACAAGAGACCCAGTACTTC.